The 23 T cell receptor beta chains in this list originate from one sample, sequenced in a study of T-cell memory formation after mild COVID-19. One entry per CDR3 protein results from TCRdb running MiXCR on the 5' RACE reads. This sample has about 450,000 distinct CDR3 sequences, with 20% to 30% found just once. Material for sequencing was PBMCs or a T cell subset sorted from them (not recorded which). Source of these receptors: an adult woman who had mild COVID-19 (a few samples of this study predate the infection). Cell type and time point are not known.

This clonotype was detected only a few times. V is TRBV5-1 and J is TRBJ2-5; D unclear. Germline loops: CDR1 SGHRS, CDR2 YFSETQ. This CDR3 has 14 amino acids. Trimming shortened V by 0 bases and J by 3 bases, and 9 bases separated the two germline ends. CDR3 bases: TGCGCCAGCAGCTTGGGGCTAGGGAAAGAGACCCAGTACTTC. It codes for CASSLGLGKETQYF.

This clonotype has only a few counts. The rearrangement joins TRBV4-3 to TRBJ2-5; 13 bases agree with TRBD2. This CDR3 region has 16 residues. Trimming took 0 bases from V and 7 from J; bases not matched to a gene: 5. Germline V gene data show CDR1 as LGHNA and CDR2 as YSLEER. The CDR3 protein is CASSQDRLAGGGTQYF. The CDR3 DNA reads as TGCGCCAGCAGCCAAGATCGACTAGCGGGAGGAGGGACCCAGTACTTC.

Of note for this clonotype: Germline and junction disagree at one end, which may indicate a read error. V is TRBV3-1 and J is TRBJ1-1; D is unclear. CDR1 is LGHDT, CDR2 YNNKEL, per germline (reference sequence). The CDR3 extends over 13 amino acids. The CDR3 nucleotides are TGTGCCAGCAGCCAAGATACAAGTCCGGCGACCTTGTTT. Residues: CASSQDTSPATLF.

This clonotype showed up many times. One junction end does not reproduce the germline sequence, and a read error may be involved. The chain has TRBV12-3 or TRBV12-4 and TRBJ2-7; D might be TRBD1 or TRBD2, each matching 5 bases. The CDR3 spans 12 residues. The CDR3 nucleotides are TGCGCCAGCAGCTTGAGGGGCTACGAGCAGTACTTC. Translated, it gives CASSLRGYEQYF.

The V call is TRBV29-1, the J call TRBJ2-7; D gene uncertain. This CDR3 region has 14 residues. Germline V gene sequence: CDR1 SQVTM, CDR2 ANQGSEA. V was cut by 5 bases and J by 3 bases, with 17 bases left in between. Here the CDR3 reads CSVRSRNQDYEQYF. Here the CDR3 DNA reads TGCAGCGTTCGGTCGAGAAATCAGGACTACGAGCAGTACTTC.

The V call is TRBV3-1, the J call TRBJ2-5; 8 positions agree with TRBD1. V shed 4 bases, J shed 2 bases, and the junction held 6 bases outside the gene matches. Germline CDR1 and CDR2: LGHDT and YNNKEL (reference sequence). This CDR3 comprises 15 residues. This CDR3 reads CASSRGTGEQETQYF. CDR3 sequence (DNA): TGTGCCAGCAGCCGGGGGACAGGAGAACAAGAGACCCAGTACTTC.

In its sample, this clonotype was seen a few times. V usage is TRBV5-6 and J usage is TRBJ2-5; tentative D call: TRBD2 (6 bases). The germline gives CDR1 SGHDT, CDR2 YYEEEE. V was clipped by 5 bases and J by 0 bases, with 14 bases between them. The CDR3 has 15 amino acids. Here the CDR3 reads CASRGEEIYQETQYF. CDR3 DNA: TGTGCCAGCAGGGGGGAGGAAATCTACCAAGAGACCCAGTACTTC.

The V call is TRBV2, the J call TRBJ1-1; a weak D match, TRBD1 (5 bases). V lost 1 base to trimming and J lost 3 bases, with 12 bases between them. This CDR3 has 15 residues. Germline loops: CDR1 SNHLY, CDR2 FYNNEI. The CDR3 DNA sequence: TGTGCCAGCAGTGAAGTGGGGGGTTGGTACACTGAAGCTTTCTTT. Its protein is CASSEVGGWYTEAFF.

This clonotype was counted between two and nine times. This chain uses TRBV5-1 with TRBJ2-5; 7 nucleotides agree with TRBD2. The trim removed 1 base at V and 2 bases at J, leaving 8 bases unmatched. Per the germline V gene, CDR1 is SGHRS and CDR2 is YFSETQ. The length of the CDR3 is 16 residues. CDR3 sequence: CASSLYVGAGQETQYF. Here the CDR3 DNA reads TGCGCCAGCAGCTTGTACGTGGGAGCGGGGCAAGAGACCCAGTACTTC.

V is TRBV20-1 and J is TRBJ2-3, with D tentatively TRBD1 (7 bases). This CDR3 is 15 amino acids long. The germline V gene has CDR1 DFQATT and CDR2 SNEGSKA (reference sequence). V lost 5 bases and J 6 bases, leaving 21 bases between the germline ends. The CDR3 reads CSAGKGGRGADTQYF. Written as DNA, the CDR3 is TGCAGTGCTGGGAAAGGTGGCAGGGGGGCTGATACGCAGTATTTT.

This rearrangement joins TRBV24-1 to TRBJ1-1; no clear D gene. This CDR3 contains 13 residues. Germline V gene sequence: CDR1 KGHDR, CDR2 SFDVKD. Trimming removed 5 bases at V and 8 bases at J, with 14 bases between. DNA for the CDR3: TGTGCCACCAGTGGGAAACAGAACCGCGAAGCTTTCTTT. Translated: CATSGKQNREAFF.

The chain uses TRBV7-8 and TRBJ2-3; 9 bases fit TRBD1. The V gene end was trimmed by 2 bases and the J gene end by 3 bases; junction bases not matched to a gene: 6. The CDR3 contains 16 residues. CDR1 and CDR2 (germline): SGHVS, FQNEAQ. The CDR3 loop reads CASSLPTGGGTDTQYF. In DNA, the CDR3 is TGTGCCAGCAGCTTACCGACAGGGGGAGGAACAGATACGCAGTATTTT. Based on the CDR3 plus reference TRBV7-8 and TRBJ2-3, the full variable domain is GAGVSQSPRYKVAKRGQDVALRCDPISGHVSLFWYQQALGQGPEFLTYFQNEAQLDKSGLPSDRFFAERPEGSVSTLKIQRTQQEDSAVYLCASSLPTGGGTDTQYFGPGTRLTVL.

The chain is built from TRBV30 and TRBJ2-7; D call uncertain. The CDR3 runs to 12 residues. V was clipped by 4 bases and J by 1 base, with 8 bases between them. The V gene's germline CDR1 is GTSNPN and CDR2 SVGIG (reference sequence). The CDR3 DNA reads as TGTGCCTGGAAGGCCGGGTCCTACGAGCAGTACTTC. Translation: CAWKAGSYEQYF.

This clonotype was picked up a small number of times. The CDR3 is CASSPPAGNQPQHF. DNA for the CDR3: TGTGCCAGCTCACCACCGGCAGGCAATCAGCCCCAGCATTTT. The rearrangement joins TRBV18 to TRBJ1-5; D call uncertain. Germline loops: CDR1 KGHSH, CDR2 LQKENI. This CDR3 is 14 amino acids long. V was shortened by 0 bases and J by 2 bases, with 5 bases between the two germline ends.

The table lists this clonotype with a few counts. V gene TRBV18 combines with J gene TRBJ2-1; 7 nucleotides agree with TRBD2. Germline V gene data show CDR1 as KGHSH and CDR2 as LQKENI. The ends lost 5 bases at V and 5 bases at J; junction bases unmatched: 12. CDR3 length: 16 residues. The CDR3 DNA reads TGTGCCAGCTCAGCAAGACCGGGACTACTGAACAATGAGCAGTTCTTC. Protein: CASSARPGLLNNEQFF.

The table lists this clonotype with many counts. The gene calls are TRBV5-1 and TRBJ2-1, with 9 nucleotides matching TRBD2. CDR1 SGHRS and CDR2 YFSETQ come from the germline V gene. The ends lost 2 bases at V and 7 bases at J; junction bases unmatched: 7. This CDR3 is 15 amino acids long. CDR3 nucleotide sequence: TGCGCCAGCAGCTTTGGCGGGGGGGCTGTGAATGAGCAGTTCTTC. This sequence encodes CASSFGGGAVNEQFF. Together with reference TRBV5-1 and TRBJ2-1, the CDR3 gives the full variable domain: KAGVTQTPRYLIKTRGQQVTLSCSPISGHRSVSWYQQTPGQGLQFLFEYFSETQRNKGNFPGRFSGRQFSNSRSEMNVSTLELGDSALYLCASSFGGGAVNEQFFGPGTRLTVL.

This clonotype was recorded a few times. V and J are TRBV4-3 and TRBJ2-7; TRBD2 agrees at 9 bases. The junction had 9 bases not matched to a gene; V was cut back by 0 bases and J by 6 bases. CDR1 and CDR2 (germline): LGHNA, YSLEER. This CDR3 comprises 16 residues. CDR3 residues: CASSQEVVAGEGEQYF. CDR3 sequence (DNA): TGCGCCAGCAGCCAAGAGGTGGTAGCGGGAGAAGGCGAGCAGTACTTC.

The chain uses TRBV6-2 or TRBV6-3 and TRBJ2-7; D might be TRBD1 or TRBD2, each matching 5 bases. The germline CDR1 and CDR2 sequences are MNHEY and SVGEGT. V was clipped by 2 bases and J by 5 bases, with 22 bases between them. The CDR3 is made up of 17 amino acids. The CDR3 is CASSYPPRGPRPDEQYF. The CDR3 nucleotides read TGTGCCAGCAGTTACCCCCCCCGGGGCCCCCGGCCAGACGAGCAGTACTTC.

The chain links TRBV7-9 to TRBJ2-1; 13 bases are a match to TRBD2. This CDR3 is built from 16 residues. Germline CDR1 SEHNR, CDR2 FQNEAQ (reference sequence). V was pared by 1 base and J by 9 bases, with 6 bases of the junction left unmatched. For the CDR3, the DNA is TGTGCCAGCAGCTTAGGGTCTGGACTAGCGGGAGTTGAGCAGTTCTTC. This gives the protein CASSLGSGLAGVEQFF.

This clonotype was recorded a few times. The chain uses TRBV5-1 and TRBJ2-3; perhaps TRBD2 as D (6 bases). The CDR3 has 16 residues. Germline CDR1 SGHRS, CDR2 YFSETQ. The ends were cut back, 4 bases at V and 3 bases at J, with 18 bases in the middle. DNA of the CDR3: TGCGCCAGCAGCCGGGCCCCCCCAGGGAGGACAGATACGCAGTATTTT. This gives the protein CASSRAPPGRTDTQYF.

The chain carries TRBV5-8 and TRBJ2-7; TRBD2 matches 11 bases. Per the germline V gene, CDR1 is SGHTS and CDR2 is YDEGEE. V lost 3 bases and J lost 2; bases outside the gene matches: 16. CDR3 length equals 19 residues. In DNA, the CDR3 is TGTGCCAGCAGCTCTCTGCTCGGACTAGCGGGCCTAGCCCCCTACGAGCAGTACTTC. Encoded protein: CASSSLLGLAGLAPYEQYF.

This clonotype was seen more than once but under ten times. The genes are TRBV6-5 and TRBJ2-3, with 7 nucleotides matching TRBD1. Germline V CDR1 and CDR2: MNHEY, SVGAGI. This CDR3 region has 16 residues. J was trimmed by 2 bases and V by 1 base; bases with no gene match: 6. This CDR3 reads CASSYLRTGVTDTQYF. In nucleotides, the CDR3 is TGTGCCAGCAGTTACTTGCGGACAGGAGTCACAGATACGCAGTATTTT.

The V call is TRBV4-1, the J call TRBJ2-1, with 8 bases matching TRBD2. CDR3 length: 14 residues. Germline CDR1 is MGHRA and CDR2 is YSYEKL. Unmatched junction bases numbered 4, after V lost 4 bases and J lost 5 bases. The CDR3 DNA is TGCGCCAGCAGCCTGGGACTAGGGGACAATGAGCAGTTCTTC. This codes for CASSLGLGDNEQFF.